This TCR beta chain originates from a study of blood T cell repertoires in COVID-19. In the study overall: The United States, Italy and Spain supplied acute and convalescent COVID-19 samples. Sources were T cells, B-cell-depleted T cells, or PBMCs; the material itself was cDNA or gDNA.

The length of the CDR3 is 16 residues. The germline V gene has CDR1 LGHNT and CDR2 FRNRAP. J gave up 2 bases and V 0 bases, and 5 bases lay outside the gene matches. Participants were placed into cohorts based on the clinical history they reported. Assay used: immunoSEQ multiplex PCR; TCRdb lists only in-frame clones, some missing. The sample yields hundreds of thousands of clones, roughly nine tenths seen once. The sequenced sample consisted of PBMCs or T cells enriched from blood (not recorded which). The gene calls are TRBV12-5 and TRBJ2-7; the match to TRBD1 covers 9 bases. The clonotype comes from a woman aged 45-65 years who had recovered from COVID-19. The CDR3 DNA sequence: TGTGCTAGTGGTTTGGTACTAGGGACAGGGCCCTACGAGCAGTACTTC. Protein sequence: CASGLVLGTGPYEQYF.